The 15 T cell receptor beta chains listed next were all sequenced from one sample in a study of blood T cell repertoires in COVID-19. TCRdb keeps only in-frame clones here, not all; method: immunoSEQ multiplex PCR. The sample lists some 160,000 clones; roughly 93% were seen once. The sequenced material came from peripheral blood. The receptors stem from a young man with COVID-19, enrolled during active disease.

CDR3 residues: CASSWTGTGESSYEQYF. The CDR3 nucleotides read TGTGCCAGCAGCTGGACCGGGACAGGCGAAAGCTCCTACGAGCAGTACTTC. The rearrangement joins TRBV7-2 to TRBJ2-7; 8 positions match TRBD1. This CDR3 region has 17 residues. Germline CDR1 is SGHTA and CDR2 is FQGNSA. The J segment lost 0 bases and the V segment lost 4 bases, leaving 11 bases of the junction unmatched.

The CDR3 sequence: CASSLAGFNTGELFF. The CDR3 DNA reads as TGCGCCAGCAGCTTGGCGGGATTTAACACCGGGGAGCTGTTTTTT. This rearrangement joins TRBV5-1 to TRBJ2-2; TRBD2 is a possible D gene (5 bases). V lost 0 bases and J 2 bases, leaving 8 bases between the germline ends. CDR1 is SGHRS and CDR2 is YFSETQ in the germline V gene. CDR3 length equals 15 residues.

The V gene is TRBV19, the J gene TRBJ2-1; TRBD1 agrees at 7 bases. V shed 5 bases and J 3 bases; nucleotides not matched to a gene: 7. The CDR3 loop spans 15 amino acids. The germline V gene encodes CDR1 LNHDA and CDR2 SQIVND (reference sequence). CDR3 sequence: CASSPRGWGYNEQFF. In nucleotides, the CDR3 is TGTGCCAGTAGTCCCAGGGGGTGGGGCTACAATGAGCAGTTCTTC.

The chain joins TRBV28 to TRBJ2-1, with 14 bases fitting TRBD2. Germline CDR1 is MDHEN and CDR2 is SYDVKM. J gave up 8 bases and V 8 bases, and 8 bases lay outside the gene matches. CDR3 size: 15 residues. This chain's CDR3 is CASSLGLAGGDEQFF. The CDR3 bases are TGTGCCAGCTCTTTAGGACTAGCGGGAGGCGATGAGCAGTTCTTC.

The chain has TRBV24-1 and TRBJ1-2, with D unresolved. V gave up 3 bases and J gave up 5 bases, with 12 bases separating them. The CDR3 length is 14 residues. Germline V gene data show CDR1 as KGHDR and CDR2 as SFDVKD. CDR3 nucleotides: TGTGCCACCAGTGATGCGACAATTTGGTATGGCTACACCTTC. The encoded protein is CATSDATIWYGYTF.

The chain joins TRBV6-5 to TRBJ2-5; D unresolved. Germline V gene sequence: CDR1 MNHEY, CDR2 SVGAGI. The ends were cut back, 4 bases at V and 3 bases at J, with 9 bases in the middle. This CDR3 has 13 residues. This CDR3 is CASSSRTEETQYF. The DNA for the CDR3 is TGTGCCAGCAGTTCCCGAACTGAAGAGACCCAGTACTTC.

V usage is TRBV6-2 or TRBV6-3 and J usage is TRBJ2-1; 11 bases are a match to TRBD2. From germline, CDR1 is MNHEY and CDR2 SVGEGT. V was clipped by 3 bases and J by 2 bases; unmatched bases: 12. The CDR3 has 19 residues. The CDR3 region has the DNA TGTGCCAGCAGTTATGTCCCTGGAACTAGCGGGAGCCCCTACAATGAGCAGTTCTTC. It codes for CASSYVPGTSGSPYNEQFF.

Only one count was recorded for this clone. This chain joins TRBV10-1 and TRBJ2-1; D might be TRBD2 (5 bases). The length of the CDR3 is 13 residues. Germline loops: CDR1 WNHNN, CDR2 SYGVQD (reference sequence). V lost 6 bases and J lost 6, with 12 bases in between. The CDR3 nucleotides are TGCGCCAGCAGCCCCCGGGGAGCCAATGAGCAGTTCTTC. Protein product: CASSPRGANEQFF.

J is TRBJ1-2 and V is TRBV4-1; perhaps TRBD1 as D (6 bases). The germline V and J ends were trimmed by 4 bases and 3 bases, with 30 bases remaining between them. This CDR3 spans 20 amino acids. Germline V gene sequence: CDR1 MGHRA, CDR2 YSYEKL. CDR3 amino acids: CASSLTMGTKPGHTYYGYTF. The DNA of the CDR3 is TGCGCCAGCAGCCTCACCATGGGGACGAAACCGGGACACACCTACTATGGCTACACCTTC.

The chain carries TRBV4-1 and TRBJ2-1, with D maybe TRBD2 (7 bases). CDR1 and CDR2 from the germline V gene are MGHRA and YSYEKL. V was clipped by 9 bases and J by 7 bases, with 22 bases between them. The CDR3 is 15 amino acids. The DNA of the CDR3 is TGCGCCAGTAAACTATCACGGGGGGCGAGAAATGAGCAGTTCTTC. Protein product: CASKLSRGARNEQFF.

The chain has TRBV7-3 and TRBJ2-2; 12 bases match TRBD1. CDR1 is SGHTA, CDR2 FQGTGA, per germline. CDR3 length: 16 residues. After removal of 0 bases from V and 5 bases from J, the junction contained 1 base not matched to a gene. The CDR3 DNA follows: TGTGCCAGCAGCTTAACGGGACAGGGGGCGACCGGGGAGCTGTTTTTT. Translated: CASSLTGQGATGELFF.

The rearrangement links TRBV28 to TRBJ2-7, with D possibly being TRBD1 (5 bases). The CDR3 is 12 residues long. Per the germline V gene, CDR1 is MDHEN and CDR2 is SYDVKM. V shed 6 bases and J shed 2 bases, with 8 bases lying between them. CDR3 residues: CASRDSPYEQYF. CDR3 sequence (DNA): TGTGCCAGCAGAGACAGCCCCTACGAGCAGTACTTC.

This clone has only a few counts. V gene TRBV18 combines with J gene TRBJ2-2; TRBD2 might be the D (5 bases). Germline-derived CDR1 and CDR2 are KGHSH and LQKENI. The CDR3 runs 16 residues. The V end lost 0 bases, the J end lost 6 bases, and 14 bases lay between the germline ends. The CDR3 sequence: CASSPPTDWRSGELFF. In DNA, the CDR3 is TGTGCCAGCTCACCACCGACCGACTGGAGGTCCGGGGAGCTGTTTTTT.

V is TRBV9 and J is TRBJ2-1, with 10 positions matching TRBD1. Germline CDR1 and CDR2: SGDLS and YYNGEE. The CDR3 totals 14 residues. Unmatched junction bases numbered 8, after V lost 4 bases and J lost 10 bases. The CDR3: CASSPRQGAGEQFF. CDR3 nucleotides: TGTGCCAGCAGCCCCAGACAGGGGGCGGGAGAGCAGTTCTTC.

The J gene is TRBJ1-5, the V gene TRBV19; D is possibly TRBD1 (6 bases). The CDR3 has 16 residues. V dropped 9 bases and J dropped 0 bases, with 18 bases sitting between them. Looked up from germline, CDR1 is LNHDA and CDR2 is SQIVND (reference sequence). The CDR3 here is CASLGTSGHSNQPQHF. The CDR3 coding sequence is TGTGCCAGCCTGGGGACATCCGGGCATAGCAATCAGCCCCAGCATTTT.